Below are 20 T cell receptor beta chains sequenced from a single sample in a study of T cell responses to AZD1222 COVID-19 vaccine. Sequencing used immunoSEQ multiplex PCR; TCRdb keeps in-frame clones, though not all of them. Here the sample spans 150,000 or so clones, roughly 92% being singletons. Sequences were derived from peripheral blood, sampled on day 0 of AZD1222 vaccination. These receptors came from an adult in good health.

The chain carries TRBV7-9 and TRBJ1-1; no definite D call. The V and J ends lost 3 bases and 0 bases respectively, with 14 bases between them. The CDR3 spans 16 residues. Germline lookup yields CDR1 SEHNR and CDR2 FQNEAQ (reference sequence). CDR3 DNA: TGTGCCAGCAGCTTCAAACATACAAGGGTGAACACTGAAGCTTTCTTT. It encodes CASSFKHTRVNTEAFF.

The chain joins TRBV7-2 to TRBJ2-2; TRBD2 is a possible D gene (7 bases). This CDR3 region has 18 residues. CDR1 and CDR2 (germline): SGHTA, FQGNSA. The V gene lost 1 base and the J gene lost 0 bases, with 15 bases spanning the gap. The CDR3 DNA reads as TGTGCCAGCAGCTTAGGTCCCCCGGGGGGCGCGAACACCGGGGAGCTGTTTTTT. Residues: CASSLGPPGGANTGELFF.

This clone was seen only once. The genes are TRBV30 and TRBJ1-5, with 9 bases identical to TRBD1. The length of the CDR3 is 14 residues. Germline-derived CDR1 and CDR2 are GTSNPN and SVGIG (reference sequence). V dropped 2 bases and J dropped 6; count of bases not matched to a gene: 5. This chain's CDR3 is CAWSMGTGSQPQHF. The CDR3 nucleotides are TGTGCCTGGAGTATGGGGACAGGGAGTCAGCCCCAGCATTTT.

This clone appeared a single time. The chain links TRBV7-2 to TRBJ1-3, with TRBD1 matching 7 bases. The V segment lost 5 bases and the J segment 2 bases; nucleotides outside the gene matches: 0. This CDR3 is built from 13 residues. Looked up from germline, CDR1 is SGHTA and CDR2 is FQGNSA. CDR3 in DNA: TGTGCCAGCAGCACAGGGGCTGGAAACACCATATATTTT. Translation gives CASSTGAGNTIYF.

The V gene is TRBV5-4, the J gene TRBJ2-1; TRBD2 agrees at 7 bases. The CDR3 extends over 17 amino acids. CDR1 SGHNT and CDR2 YYREEE come from the germline V gene (reference sequence). Losses at the gene ends were 4 bases for V and 4 bases for J; bases not matched to a gene: 14. The CDR3 region is CASSLPGGAGLYNEQFF. Written as DNA, the CDR3 is TGTGCCAGCAGCCTACCGGGGGGAGCGGGCCTTTACAATGAGCAGTTCTTC.

The chain uses TRBV7-9 and TRBJ1-1; D unresolved. The CDR3 is made up of 14 amino acids. V was shortened by 2 bases and J by 6 bases, with 13 bases between the two germline ends. The germline V gene encodes CDR1 SEHNR and CDR2 FQNEAQ (reference sequence). The CDR3 region has the DNA TGTGCCAGCAGCTTAATTTTGAGTCTGCCTGAAGCTTTCTTT. Translating gives CASSLILSLPEAFF.

The gene calls are TRBV6-5 and TRBJ1-4; the D is unclear. The CDR3 extends over 14 amino acids. Per germline, CDR1 MNHEY and CDR2 SVGAGI. The V end was cut by 2 bases, the J end by 6 bases, with 10 bases between. The CDR3 protein is CASSYQDGDEKLFF. The CDR3 region has the DNA TGTGCCAGCAGTTACCAAGACGGGGATGAAAAACTGTTTTTT.

The rearrangement links TRBV7-9 to TRBJ2-2; D ambiguous. V was pared by 10 bases and J by 5 bases, with 14 bases between. Germline lookup yields CDR1 SEHNR and CDR2 FQNEAQ (reference sequence). This CDR3 is 13 amino acids long. The CDR3 reads CATLPSVTGELFF. The CDR3 DNA reads as TGTGCCACCCTCCCGAGTGTGACCGGGGAGCTGTTTTTT.

V gene TRBV29-1 combines with J gene TRBJ1-2, with a possible D match to TRBD1 (5 bases). CDR1 SQVTM and CDR2 ANQGSEA come from the germline V gene. V lost 5 bases to trimming and J lost 6 bases, with 16 bases between them. The CDR3 has 13 amino acids. The CDR3 loop is CSVWSRVLNGYTF. The CDR3 DNA follows: TGCAGCGTTTGGAGCAGGGTATTAAATGGCTACACCTTC.

The chain joins TRBV18 to TRBJ1-1; the D is unclear. This CDR3 is built from 15 residues. V was pared by 3 bases and J by 0 bases, with 11 bases between. Germline loops: CDR1 KGHSH, CDR2 LQKENI. CDR3 residues: CASSPQSSVNTEAFF. The DNA for the CDR3 is TGTGCCAGCTCACCTCAATCATCAGTGAACACTGAAGCTTTCTTT.

J is TRBJ1-2 and V is TRBV15, with D possibly being TRBD1 (5 bases). V shed 0 bases and J shed 4 bases, with 18 bases lying between them. Per the germline V gene, CDR1 is LNHNV and CDR2 is YYDKDF (reference sequence). This CDR3 is 17 amino acids long. The CDR3 reads CATSRDQGRLGTYGYTF. CDR3 coding DNA: TGTGCCACCAGCAGAGATCAAGGCAGGCTCGGGACCTATGGCTACACCTTC.

This chain connects TRBV2 to TRBJ2-2; 9 bases match TRBD1. Germline-derived CDR1 and CDR2 are SNHLY and FYNNEI. Germline trimming cut 1 base from V and 5 bases from J; bases unmatched to any gene: 8. CDR3 length: 17 amino acids. This CDR3 is CASSEVGTGLRTGELFF. CDR3 coding DNA: TGTGCCAGCAGTGAAGTAGGGACAGGGCTCCGGACCGGGGAGCTGTTTTTT.

The chain carries TRBV5-1 and TRBJ1-4, with D tentatively TRBD1 (5 bases). The germline CDR1 and CDR2 sequences are SGHRS and YFSETQ. This CDR3 is 16 amino acids long. Trimming shortened V by 4 bases and J by 6 bases, and 19 bases separated the two germline ends. The CDR3 DNA reads TGCGCCAGCAGCCTAGGGCTGGGGCGGAATGATGAAAAACTGTTTTTT. It is translated as CASSLGLGRNDEKLFF.

V usage is TRBV6-5 and J usage is TRBJ2-1; D might be TRBD1 (6 bases). Germline CDR1 reads MNHEY; CDR2 reads SVGAGI. Between the trimmed V and J ends, which lost 7 bases and 4 bases, there was a span of 11 bases. CDR3 size: 13 residues. The CDR3 protein is CASNKGGYNEQFF. The CDR3 DNA follows: TGTGCCAGCAACAAAGGGGGATACAATGAGCAGTTCTTC.

The chain couples TRBV2 to TRBJ2-3; 9 nucleotides line up with TRBD2. CDR1 is SNHLY, CDR2 FYNNEI, per germline. The CDR3 length is 14 residues. After removal of 8 bases from V and 5 bases from J, the junction contained 8 bases not matched to a gene. The CDR3 nucleotides are TGTGCCAGCGGTGGGGAACTAGCGGGAGATACGCAGTATTTT. Translating it yields CASGGELAGDTQYF.

V usage is TRBV11-3 and J usage is TRBJ2-1, with D tentatively TRBD2 (6 bases). This CDR3 is built from 15 residues. V dropped 5 bases and J dropped 7 bases, with 18 bases sitting between them. The germline V gene encodes CDR1 SGHNT and CDR2 YENEEA. CDR3 protein: CASSRDFEGRNEQFF. The CDR3 bases are TGTGCCAGCAGCCGGGACTTTGAGGGTCGGAATGAGCAGTTCTTC. The entire variable domain, with the rest obtained from reference TRBV11-3 and TRBJ2-1, is as follows: EAGVVQSPRYKIIEKKQPVAFWCNPISGHNTLYWYLQNLGQGPELLIRYENEEAVDDSQLPKDRFSAERLKGVDSTLKIQPAELGDSAVYLCASSRDFEGRNEQFFGPGTRLTVL.

The V call is TRBV6-1, the J call TRBJ1-2, with D perhaps TRBD1 (6 bases). CDR3 length equals 15 residues. The germline V and J ends were trimmed by 2 bases and 5 bases, with 15 bases remaining between them. CDR1 and CDR2 from the germline V gene are MNHNS and SASEGT. The CDR3 DNA is TGTGCCAGCAGTGAACATAACAGGGACCTATATGGCTACACCTTC. As protein: CASSEHNRDLYGYTF.

The chain joins TRBV6-5 to TRBJ1-1; D is uncertain. Trimming removed 0 bases at V and 4 bases at J, with 12 bases between. The CDR3 runs to 15 residues. CDR1 and CDR2 (germline): MNHEY, SVGAGI. The CDR3 is CASSYSAKGGTEAFF. The CDR3 coding sequence is TGTGCCAGCAGTTACTCGGCCAAGGGAGGCACTGAAGCTTTCTTT.

The gene calls are TRBV5-5 and TRBJ1-2, with unresolved D. The CDR3 loop spans 13 amino acids. V dropped 1 base and J dropped 6 bases, with 10 bases sitting between them. The germline V gene has CDR1 SGHKS and CDR2 YYEKEE (reference sequence). The CDR3 DNA reads TGTGCCAGCAGCTTGCAGGCCCTTCATGGCTACACCTTC. It is translated as CASSLQALHGYTF.

The chain uses TRBV5-4 and TRBJ1-1; D perhaps matches TRBD1 (6 bases). The V end was cut by 5 bases, the J end by 3 bases, with 17 bases between. The germline V gene encodes CDR1 SGHNT and CDR2 YYREEE (reference sequence). CDR3 size: 15 residues. CDR3 amino acids: CASSPQGQSDTEAFF. The CDR3 DNA is TGTGCCAGCAGTCCCCAGGGGCAGTCGGACACTGAAGCTTTCTTT.